These 2 T cell receptor beta chains share one sample of origin, sequenced in a study of PD-1 blockade in classical Hodgkin lymphoma (TCRdb year 2020). Receptor amplification or capture employed the immunoSEQ multiplex PCR assay. The table comes from immuneACCESS by way of TCRdb, which keeps in-frame sequences with V and J called. Part of the clones is missing from these tables; in studies checked, under half for an unresolved V gene and the rest for unknown reasons. This sample has more than 9,500 clones in its table, and about four fifths of those were observed once. Of the sample, 38% falls within the top ten clones. This sample's time point label indicates: cycle 1 day 1 (C1D1), immediately before nivolumab initiation. Every trial patient had relapsed following autologous stem cell transplantation, and prior brentuximab vedotin exposure was what differed among cohorts A, B and C. Using a Miltenyi CD8+ T cell isolation kit, CD8+ T cells were purified from thawed PBMCs through magnetic negative selection.

The source material was CD8+ T cells from blood, sampled at baseline. These receptors were obtained from a human donor with classical Hodgkin lymphoma.

The chain combines TRBV2 with TRBJ2-1; perhaps TRBD2 as D (5 bases). This CDR3 is 14 amino acids long. Germline CDR1 SNHLY, CDR2 FYNNEI. V was clipped by 7 bases and J by 6 bases, with 16 bases between them. The CDR3 spells CASIGPPRVNEQFF. The CDR3 coding sequence is TGTGCCAGCATCGGGCCCCCGAGGGTCAATGAGCAGTTCTTC. The full variable domain, completed using reference TRBV2 and TRBJ2-1, is EPEVTQTPSHQVTQMGQEVILRCVPISNHLYFYWYRQILGQKVEFLVSFYNNEISEKSEIFDDQFSVERPDGSNFTLKIRSTKLEDSAMYFCASIGPPRVNEQFFGPGTRLTVL.

This clone has only one observation. The chain is built from TRBV6-5 and TRBJ2-3; 7 bases fit TRBD1. The junction had 6 bases not matched to a gene; V was cut back by 6 bases and J by 0 bases. The CDR3 is made up of 15 amino acids. Germline values: CDR1 MNHEY, CDR2 SVGAGI. The CDR3 nucleotides read TGTGCCAGCAGAGGGACAGCTTTTAGCACAGATACGCAGTATTTT. The encoded protein is CASRGTAFSTDTQYF.